A selection of T cell receptor beta chains follows, all from one sample in a study of cytomegalovirus exposure and HLA in healthy donors. TCRdb's table, derived via immunoSEQ multiplex PCR, lists solely in-frame clones and lacks some. The sample holds more than 95,000 clones, 65% to 85% seen once. Material for sequencing was PBMCs. The receptors originated from a man younger than 30 in good health and CMV-seronegative. Both conserved end residues are trimmed from each CDR3. Clone size is stated in some rows and not others, as once, few, many or a class when expanded.

CDR3 length	clone size	J gene	V gene	CDR3 protein
14	.	TRBJ2-7	TRBV7-2	ASSLEGSSGSYEQY
13	.	TRBJ1-4	TRBV7-2	ASSFSQRGGEKLF
12	.	TRBJ2-7	TRBV4-3	ASSQDFRSYEQY
12	.	TRBJ2-7	TRBV5-1	ASSLVANSYEQY
14	.	TRBJ1-1	TRBV10-3	AISAFGQGVYTEAF
11	.	TRBJ1-2	TRBV27	ASSFAGNYGYT
10	once	TRBJ1-1	TRBV30	AWSGQGIEAF
14	.	TRBJ2-3	TRBV7-6	ASRRTSGRAPDTQY
12	.	TRBJ2-3	TRBV9	ASSVPGTTDTQY
11	.	TRBJ1-1	TRBV5-8	ASSLGVSRGAF
12	once	TRBJ2-2	TRBV28	ASSYGINTGELF
11	few	TRBJ1-5	TRBV6-5	ASRGQGSQPQH
18	once	TRBJ1-1	TRBV5-1	AVGPVTPGQGPMGNTEAF
15	.	TRBJ2-2	TRBV4-3	ASSQVPGQGDSGELF
12	once	TRBJ2-1	TRBV7-9	ASSPGQGFNEQF
12	few	TRBJ1-1	TRBV4-1	ASSQVRLNTEAF
13	.	TRBJ2-5	TRBV19	ASSIGQGAGETQY
12	few	TRBJ2-1	TRBV11-2	ASSFGDSYNEQF
15	.	TRBJ1-3	TRBV28	ASSSPPGAGAGNTIY
13	.	TRBJ2-5	TRBV27	ASSLRGYRAETQY
11	.	TRBJ2-5	TRBV9	ASSRAGEETQY
14	few	TRBJ1-4	TRBV5-1	ASSLGRDRDGEKLF
16	.	TRBJ2-7	TRBV4-3	ASSQDPAGGASSYEQY
11	.	TRBJ2-7	TRBV7-8	ASSPQRAYEQY